The clone carrying this TCR beta chain was observed once. The antigen remains unidentified. The data were obtained in a study of cytomegalovirus exposure and HLA in healthy donors. Points from the study as a whole: Published work reported that the classifier diagnosed cytomegalovirus status with high specificity and sensitivity. TCR beta chain V- and J-gene trimming was linked, in a later analysis, to a missense variant in DCLRE1C. The authors enumerated 150 to 200 TCR beta chains as linked to cytomegalovirus.

Amplification used 60 Vbeta primers and 13 Jbeta primers. Produced via immunoSEQ multiplex PCR; TCRdb's table is partial and in-frame only. The table records under 200,000 clones, approximately 80% of them present only once. The germline gives CDR1 SGHAT, CDR2 FQNNGV. V shed 4 bases, J shed 0 bases, and the junction held 7 bases outside the gene matches. CDR3 length: 17 residues. Material for sequencing was PBMCs. The receptor was isolated from a man aged 30-40 years in good health and CMV-seronegative. V is TRBV11-2 and J is TRBJ1-1, with TRBD1 identical over 11 bases. CDR3 DNA sequence: TGTGCCAGCAGCTCGGGACAGGGGGGAATCATGAACACTGAAGCTTTCTTT. This translates into CASSSGQGGIMNTEAFF.